This TCR beta chain derives from a study of neurological immune-mediated disorders. This clonotype was found many times. 5'RACE generated cDNA with 10-nucleotide random UMIs. TCRdb re-derived calls from the 5' RACE reads in MiXCR, one entry per CDR3 protein. Of roughly 57,000 distinct CDR3 sequences in the sample, about 25% are singletons; the top ten hold about 4.6%. Time point in this sample: technical triplicate 2. This CDR3 is 15 amino acids long. Looked up from germline, CDR1 is SNHLY and CDR2 is FYNNEI. V lost 2 bases to trimming and J lost 3 bases; unmatched junction nucleotides: 4. This chain links TRBV2 with TRBJ2-3; 8 nucleotides agree with TRBD2. This clonotype was obtained from a man aged 60 to 75 with HTLV-1-associated myelopathy (HAM/TSP). The sample consisted of PBMCs. CDR3 residues: CASSELSGRTDTQYF. In DNA, the CDR3 is TGTGCCAGCAGTGAACTGAGCGGGAGAACAGATACGCAGTATTTT.